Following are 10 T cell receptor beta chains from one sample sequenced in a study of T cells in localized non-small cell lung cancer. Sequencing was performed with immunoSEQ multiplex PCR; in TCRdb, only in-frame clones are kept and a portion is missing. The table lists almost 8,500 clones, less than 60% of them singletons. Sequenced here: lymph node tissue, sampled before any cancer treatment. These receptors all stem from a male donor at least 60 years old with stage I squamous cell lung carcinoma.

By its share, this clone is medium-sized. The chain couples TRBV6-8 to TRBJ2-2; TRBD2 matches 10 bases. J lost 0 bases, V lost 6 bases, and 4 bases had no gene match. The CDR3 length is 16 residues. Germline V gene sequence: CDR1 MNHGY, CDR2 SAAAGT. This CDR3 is CASRKREGANTGELFF. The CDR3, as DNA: TGTGCCAGCAGGAAGCGGGAGGGCGCGAACACCGGGGAGCTGTTTTTT.

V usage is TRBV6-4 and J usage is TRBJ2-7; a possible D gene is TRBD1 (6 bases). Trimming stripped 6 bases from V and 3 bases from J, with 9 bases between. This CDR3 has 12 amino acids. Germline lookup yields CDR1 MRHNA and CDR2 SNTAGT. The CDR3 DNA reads TGTGCCAGCAGCCTACAGGGCTACGAGCAGTACTTC. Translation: CASSLQGYEQYF.

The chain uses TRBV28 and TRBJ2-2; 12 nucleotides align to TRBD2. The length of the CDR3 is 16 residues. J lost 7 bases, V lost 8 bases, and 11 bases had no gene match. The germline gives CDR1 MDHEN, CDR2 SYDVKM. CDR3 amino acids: CASVRIGLAGYGELFF. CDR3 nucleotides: TGTGCCAGCGTACGAATAGGACTAGCGGGGTACGGGGAGCTGTTTTTT. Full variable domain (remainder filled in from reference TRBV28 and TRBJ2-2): DVKVTQSSRYLVKRTGEKVFLECVQDMDHENMFWYRQDPGLGLRLIYFSYDVKMKEKGDIPEGYSVSREKKERFSLILESASTNQTSMYLCASVRIGLAGYGELFFGEGSRLTVL.

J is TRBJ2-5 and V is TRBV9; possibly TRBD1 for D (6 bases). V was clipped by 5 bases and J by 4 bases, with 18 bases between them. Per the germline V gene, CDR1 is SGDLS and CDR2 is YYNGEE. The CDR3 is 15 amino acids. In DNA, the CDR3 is TGTGCCAGCAGTTTTACTTCCAGGGGAGCAGAGACCCAGTACTTC. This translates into CASSFTSRGAETQYF.

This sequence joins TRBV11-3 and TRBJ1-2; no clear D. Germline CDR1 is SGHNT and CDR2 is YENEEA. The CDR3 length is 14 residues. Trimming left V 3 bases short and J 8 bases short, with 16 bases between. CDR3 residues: CASSLGFGNRGYTF. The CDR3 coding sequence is TGTGCCAGCAGCTTGGGCTTTGGAAATCGAGGCTACACCTTC.

The CDR3 sequence is CASNWTSGRGETQYF. CDR3 coding DNA: TGTGCCAGCAACTGGACTAGCGGGAGGGGTGAGACCCAGTACTTC. The chain is built from TRBV11-3 and TRBJ2-5, with TRBD2 matching 15 bases. Germline V gene sequence: CDR1 SGHNT, CDR2 YENEEA. V was pared by 7 bases and J by 5 bases, with 5 bases of the junction left unmatched. The CDR3 is 15 residues long. Full variable domain (outside the CDR3, taken from reference TRBV11-3 and TRBJ2-5): EAGVVQSPRYKIIEKKQPVAFWCNPISGHNTLYWYLQNLGQGPELLIRYENEEAVDDSQLPKDRFSAERLKGVDSTLKIQPAELGDSAVYLCASNWTSGRGETQYFGPGTRLLVL.

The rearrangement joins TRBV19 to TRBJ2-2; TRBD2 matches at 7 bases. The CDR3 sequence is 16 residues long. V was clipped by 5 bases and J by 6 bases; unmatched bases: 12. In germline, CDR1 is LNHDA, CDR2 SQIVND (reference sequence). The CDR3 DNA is TGTGCCAGTAGTCCTCCTGGGACTATCCCCCCCGGGGAGCTGTTTTTT. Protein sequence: CASSPPGTIPPGELFF.

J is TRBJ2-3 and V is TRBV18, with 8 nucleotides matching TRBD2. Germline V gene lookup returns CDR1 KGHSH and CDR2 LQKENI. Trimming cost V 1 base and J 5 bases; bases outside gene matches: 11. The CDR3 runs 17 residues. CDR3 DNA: TGTGCCAGCTCACCACTCCCGAGTGTGCGGGGGGTAGATACGCAGTATTTT. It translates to CASSPLPSVRGVDTQYF. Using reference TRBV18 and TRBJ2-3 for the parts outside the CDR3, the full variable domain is NAGVMQNPRHLVRRRGQEARLRCSPMKGHSHVYWYRQLPEEGLKFMVYLQKENIIDESGMPKERFSAEFPKEGPSILRIQQVVRGDSAAYFCASSPLPSVRGVDTQYFGPGTRLTVL.

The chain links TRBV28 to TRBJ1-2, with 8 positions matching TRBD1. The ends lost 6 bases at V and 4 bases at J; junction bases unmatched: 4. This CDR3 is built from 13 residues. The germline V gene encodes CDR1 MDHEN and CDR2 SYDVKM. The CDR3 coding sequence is TGTGCCAGCAGCCCAGGGGGCGTCTATGGCTACACCTTC. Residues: CASSPGGVYGYTF.

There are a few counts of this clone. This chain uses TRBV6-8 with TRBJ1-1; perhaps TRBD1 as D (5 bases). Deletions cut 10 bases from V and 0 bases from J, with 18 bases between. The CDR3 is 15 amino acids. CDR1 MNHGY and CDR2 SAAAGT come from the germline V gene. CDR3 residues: CAIRDSGIMNTEAFF. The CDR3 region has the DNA TGTGCCATCAGAGACAGCGGAATAATGAACACTGAAGCTTTCTTT.